Below are 19 T cell receptor beta chains sequenced from a single sample in a study of cytomegalovirus exposure and HLA in healthy donors. The primer mix had 60 Vbeta and 13 Jbeta primers. Generated by immunoSEQ multiplex PCR, the TCRdb table keeps only in-frame clones and is missing some. The sample lists 90,000 to 120,000 clones, roughly 70% occurring once. Specimen: PBMCs. The source is a woman aged 40 to 50 in good health and CMV-seropositive.

This chain uses TRBV7-6 with TRBJ1-3; unclear D gene. V was cut by 5 bases and J by 4 bases, with 15 bases left in between. CDR1 and CDR2 (germline): SGHVS, FNYEAQ. The CDR3 runs 15 residues. CDR3 in DNA: TGTGCCAGCAGCCGGACCTTCGGGATCGGAAACACCATATATTTT. Encoded protein: CASSRTFGIGNTIYF.

This rearrangement joins TRBV29-1 to TRBJ1-1; 8 bases align to TRBD1. Losses at the gene ends were 6 bases for V and 5 bases for J; bases not matched to a gene: 8. The CDR3 runs 13 residues. Germline V gene sequence: CDR1 SQVTM, CDR2 ANQGSEA. As DNA, the CDR3 is TGCAGCGTCCGCCGAGACAGGGGTACTGAAGCTTTCTTT. Translating gives CSVRRDRGTEAFF.

The rearrangement joins TRBV27 to TRBJ2-7; possibly TRBD2 for D (6 bases). Germline V CDR1 and CDR2: MNHEY, SMNVEV (reference sequence). This CDR3 comprises 13 residues. Between the trimmed V and J ends, which lost 0 bases and 4 bases, there was a span of 7 bases. CDR3 in DNA: TGTGCCAGCAGTTTATCCCGGGGGTACGAGCAGTACTTC. Encoded protein: CASSLSRGYEQYF.

This chain joins TRBV11-2 and TRBJ1-3, with D maybe TRBD1 (6 bases). CDR3 length: 17 residues. CDR1 SGHAT and CDR2 FQNNGV come from the germline V gene. V lost 1 base, J lost 0 bases, and 13 bases lay in between. This CDR3 reads CASSLASGANSGNTIYF. The CDR3, as DNA: TGTGCCAGCAGCTTAGCTTCAGGGGCTAACTCTGGAAACACCATATATTTT.

This chain links TRBV30 with TRBJ2-7; the match to TRBD1 covers 8 bases. The CDR3 covers 18 residues. The trim removed 4 bases at V and 0 bases at J, leaving 17 bases unmatched. Germline CDR1 reads GTSNPN; CDR2 reads SVGIG (reference sequence). CDR3 nucleotide sequence: TGTGCCTGGACTACACCGGGCCAGGGGGCCACCCACTCCTACGAGCAGTACTTC. This translates into CAWTTPGQGATHSYEQYF.

The chain couples TRBV6-5 to TRBJ2-1; 7 bases map to TRBD2. CDR3 length equals 14 residues. With 4 bases clipped from V and 2 bases from J, the junction kept 2 bases outside the gene matches. The germline gives CDR1 MNHEY, CDR2 SVGAGI. CDR3 DNA sequence: TGTGCCAGCAGTTCTGGGGGGGCCTACAATGAGCAGTTCTTC. Protein product: CASSSGGAYNEQFF.

CDR3 region: CASSSSGLGRQYF. In DNA, the CDR3 is TGTGCCAGCAGTTCGAGCGGTCTGGGTCGGCAGTACTTC. The chain recombines TRBV27 with TRBJ2-7; perhaps TRBD2 as D (5 bases). Trimming cost V 4 bases and J 9 bases, with 16 bases left between them. Germline assignment: CDR1 MNHEY and CDR2 SMNVEV (reference sequence). The CDR3 totals 13 residues.

V usage is TRBV4-1 and J usage is TRBJ1-1; TRBD1 might be the D (6 bases). The V gene's germline CDR1 is MGHRA and CDR2 YSYEKL. The CDR3 runs 15 residues. The ends were cut back, 4 bases at V and 1 base at J, with 13 bases in the middle. The CDR3 DNA is TGCGCCAGCAGCCGGGGGCCCGCAGGGAACACTGAAGCTTTCTTT. Translating gives CASSRGPAGNTEAFF.

The gene calls are TRBV4-1 and TRBJ2-7; TRBD1 aligns across 8 bases. The CDR3 totals 14 residues. Germline trimming cut 2 bases from V and 7 bases from J; bases unmatched to any gene: 7. Germline values: CDR1 MGHRA, CDR2 YSYEKL. The CDR3 region has the DNA TGCGCCAGCAGCCAAATGACAGGGGTGAGAGAGCAGTACTTC. Protein sequence: CASSQMTGVREQYF.

This clone came up a few times. This sequence joins TRBV5-4 and TRBJ2-6; D perhaps matches TRBD1 (6 bases). This CDR3 region has 19 residues. The V and J ends lost 1 base and 4 bases respectively, with 21 bases between them. The V gene's germline CDR1 is SGHNT and CDR2 YYREEE (reference sequence). The CDR3 nucleotides read TGTGCCAGCAGCTTGTCCGGTCCCCGAGGCCAGGGGGGGGCCAACGTCCTGACTTTC. It translates to CASSLSGPRGQGGANVLTF.

The chain is built from TRBV5-6 and TRBJ2-7; 7 bases are shared with TRBD1. This CDR3 comprises 14 residues. Per the germline V gene, CDR1 is SGHDT and CDR2 is YYEEEE. Germline trimming cut 2 bases from V and 3 bases from J; bases unmatched to any gene: 5. The CDR3 loop is CASSLPGQIYEQYF. The CDR3, as DNA: TGTGCCAGCAGCTTACCGGGACAGATCTACGAGCAGTACTTC.

Here the CDR3 reads CASSASGAGNTIYF. CDR3 sequence (DNA): TGTGCCAGCAGCGCCTCGGGGGCTGGAAACACCATATATTTT. The chain is built from TRBV9 and TRBJ1-3; weak D call: TRBD1 (5 bases). Germline loops: CDR1 SGDLS, CDR2 YYNGEE. Trimming left V 3 bases short and J 2 bases short, with 9 bases between. The CDR3 loop spans 14 amino acids.

The rearrangement uses TRBV2 and TRBJ1-5; 11 bases fit TRBD1. Losses at the gene ends were 6 bases for V and 7 bases for J; bases not matched to a gene: 5. The CDR3 runs to 14 residues. CDR1 and CDR2 from the germline V gene are SNHLY and FYNNEI. The CDR3 DNA follows: TGTGCCAGCAGCGGGACAGGGGGTCAGCAGCCCCAGCATTTT. Protein product: CASSGTGGQQPQHF.

The chain couples TRBV6-5 to TRBJ2-3; the match to TRBD2 covers 8 bases. After removal of 4 bases from V and 7 bases from J, the junction contained 13 bases not matched to a gene. This CDR3 spans 16 amino acids. Germline CDR1 reads MNHEY; CDR2 reads SVGAGI. CDR3 in amino acids: CASSSSQRGHPYTQYF. The CDR3 coding sequence is TGTGCCAGCAGTTCGAGTCAGCGGGGGCATCCTTATACGCAGTATTTT.

The CDR3 loop reads CASSLGQGANTEAFF. CDR3 nucleotide sequence: TGTGCCAGCAGCTTAGGGCAGGGGGCGAACACTGAAGCTTTCTTT. The rearrangement uses TRBV7-9 and TRBJ1-1; 8 positions agree with TRBD1. This CDR3 contains 15 residues. CDR1 SEHNR and CDR2 FQNEAQ come from the germline V gene (reference sequence). V dropped 1 base and J dropped 1; count of bases not matched to a gene: 2.

The gene calls are TRBV2 and TRBJ2-5, with a weak D call TRBD1 (5 bases). The CDR3 totals 13 residues. The V and J ends lost 7 bases and 4 bases respectively, with 13 bases between them. CDR1 SNHLY and CDR2 FYNNEI come from the germline V gene. This chain's CDR3 is CASTMTVRETQYF. DNA of the CDR3: TGTGCCAGCACCATGACAGTTAGAGAGACCCAGTACTTC.

The chain's CDR3 is CASSLGQAGSYEQYF. Here the CDR3 DNA reads TGTGCCAGCAGCCTAGGACAGGCGGGGTCCTACGAGCAGTACTTC. The chain recombines TRBV5-8 with TRBJ2-7, with a tentative D call TRBD1 (7 bases). V shed 4 bases and J shed 1 base, with 15 bases lying between them. CDR1 and CDR2 (germline): SGHTS, YDEGEE. The CDR3 is 15 residues long.

This clone was seen a handful of times. The chain links TRBV2 to TRBJ1-5; the D is unclear. CDR1 is SNHLY, CDR2 FYNNEI, per germline. The CDR3 consists of 13 residues. Trimming pared 6 bases from V and 2 bases from J, leaving 8 bases between. The CDR3 is CASRLAGNQPQHF. DNA of the CDR3: TGTGCCAGCAGACTAGCCGGCAATCAGCCCCAGCATTTT. Based on the CDR3 plus reference TRBV2 and TRBJ1-5, the full variable domain is EPEVTQTPSHQVTQMGQEVILRCVPISNHLYFYWYRQILGQKVEFLVSFYNNEISEKSEIFDDQFSVERPDGSNFTLKIRSTKLEDSAMYFCASRLAGNQPQHFGDGTRLSIL.

The V and J genes are TRBV6-6 and TRBJ1-1, with D unresolved. CDR1 is MNHNY, CDR2 SVGAGI, per germline (reference sequence). There are 15 residues in the CDR3. Deletions cut 0 bases from V and 8 bases from J, with 16 bases between. Here the CDR3 DNA reads TGTGCCAGCAGTTACTCTGATATGAATGGCAGGGAAGCTTTCTTT. Translating it yields CASSYSDMNGREAFF.